This T cell receptor beta chain was observed in a study of T cells in localized non-small cell lung cancer. A word on this clone: Its antigen remains unidentified.

CDR3 length equals 15 residues. V lost 2 bases, J lost 4 bases, and 3 bases stayed unmatched. Germline loops: CDR1 GTSNPN, CDR2 SVGIG (reference sequence). Only in-frame clones appear in the TCRdb table, and some are missing; sequencing was by immunoSEQ multiplex PCR. The top ten hold approximately 5.4% of the sample, which has over 25,000 clones, about 91% seen once. Study-wide findings and caveats: Heterogeneity stays possible, as sequencing covered only one tumor region. Detection in adjacent lung was observed for a median 57 of the top 100 tumor clones. In the blood, greater T cell density corresponded to longer overall survival.

This sample comprised PBMCs, obtained before any cancer treatment. This sequence was found in a man aged 40 to 69 with stage II lung adenocarcinoma. V usage is TRBV30 and J usage is TRBJ2-2, with 11 bases aligning to TRBD2. CDR3 coding DNA: TGTGCCTGGAGTCCCGGGACTAGCGGCACCGGGGAGCTGTTTTTT. Translation: CAWSPGTSGTGELFF.